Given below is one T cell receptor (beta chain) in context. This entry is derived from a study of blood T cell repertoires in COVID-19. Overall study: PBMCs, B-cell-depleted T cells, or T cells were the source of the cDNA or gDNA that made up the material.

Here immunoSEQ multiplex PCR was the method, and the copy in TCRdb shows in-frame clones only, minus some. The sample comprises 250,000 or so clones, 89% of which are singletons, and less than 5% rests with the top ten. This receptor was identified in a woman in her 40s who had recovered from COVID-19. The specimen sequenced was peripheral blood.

The CDR3 here is CASSTGLAESREQYF. DNA of the CDR3: TGTGCCAGCAGCACGGGACTAGCTGAGTCGAGGGAGCAGTACTTC. V is TRBV5-4 and J is TRBJ2-7; TRBD2 aligns across 9 bases. The CDR3 has 15 residues. V shed 4 bases and J 7 bases; nucleotides not matched to a gene: 12. CDR1 is SGHNT and CDR2 is YYREEE in the germline V gene (reference sequence). Supplemented by reference TRBV5-4 and TRBJ2-7, the full variable domain reads ETGVTQSPTHLIKTRGQQVTLRCSSQSGHNTVSWYQQALGQGPQFIFQYYREEENGRGNFPPRFSGLQFPNYSSELNVNALELDDSALYLCASSTGLAESREQYFGPGTRLTVT.